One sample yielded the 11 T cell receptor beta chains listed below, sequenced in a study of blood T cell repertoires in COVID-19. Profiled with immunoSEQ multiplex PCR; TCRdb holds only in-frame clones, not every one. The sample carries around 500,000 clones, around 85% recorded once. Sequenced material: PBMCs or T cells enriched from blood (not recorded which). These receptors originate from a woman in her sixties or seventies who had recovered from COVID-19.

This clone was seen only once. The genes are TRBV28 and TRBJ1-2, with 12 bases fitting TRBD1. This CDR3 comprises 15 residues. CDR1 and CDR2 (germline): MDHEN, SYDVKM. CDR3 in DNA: TGTGCTACGGGGACAGGGGGCCTTCCAAACTATGGCTACACCTTC. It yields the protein CATGTGGLPNYGYTF.

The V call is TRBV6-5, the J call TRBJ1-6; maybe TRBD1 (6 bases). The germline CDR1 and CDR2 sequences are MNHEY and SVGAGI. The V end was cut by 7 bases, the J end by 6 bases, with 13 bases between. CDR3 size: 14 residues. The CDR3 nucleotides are TGTGCCAGCACAGGGGCACCTACTAATTCACCCCTCCACTTT. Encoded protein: CASTGAPTNSPLHF.

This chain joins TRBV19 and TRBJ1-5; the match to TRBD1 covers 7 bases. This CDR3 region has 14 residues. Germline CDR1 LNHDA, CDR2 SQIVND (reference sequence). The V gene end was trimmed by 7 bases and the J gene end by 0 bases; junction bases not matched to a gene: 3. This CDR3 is CASMTGNSNQPQHF. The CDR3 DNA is TGTGCCAGTATGACAGGGAATAGCAATCAGCCCCAGCATTTT.

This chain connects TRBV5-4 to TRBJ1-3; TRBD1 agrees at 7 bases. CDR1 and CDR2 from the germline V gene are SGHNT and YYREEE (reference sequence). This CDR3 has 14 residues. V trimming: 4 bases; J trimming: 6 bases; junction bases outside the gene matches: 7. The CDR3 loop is CASSPGGMENTIYF. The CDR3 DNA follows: TGTGCCAGCAGCCCAGGGGGTATGGAAAACACCATATATTTT.

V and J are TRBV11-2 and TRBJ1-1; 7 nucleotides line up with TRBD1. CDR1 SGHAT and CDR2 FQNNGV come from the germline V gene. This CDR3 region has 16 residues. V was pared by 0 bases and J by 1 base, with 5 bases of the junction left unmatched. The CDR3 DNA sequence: TGTGCCAGCAGCTTAGATGGGGACAGACCGAACACTGAAGCTTTCTTT. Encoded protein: CASSLDGDRPNTEAFF. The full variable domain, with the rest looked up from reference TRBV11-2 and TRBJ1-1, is EAGVAQSPRYKIIEKRQSVAFWCNPISGHATLYWYQQILGQGPKLLIQFQNNGVVDDSQLPKDRFSAERLKGVDSTLKIQPAKLEDSAVYLCASSLDGDRPNTEAFFGQGTRLTVV.

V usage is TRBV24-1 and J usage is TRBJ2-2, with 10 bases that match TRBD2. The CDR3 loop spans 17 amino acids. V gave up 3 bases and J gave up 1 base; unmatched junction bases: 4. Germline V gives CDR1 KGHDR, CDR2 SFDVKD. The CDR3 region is CATSDPLAGGNTGELFF. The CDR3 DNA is TGTGCCACCAGTGATCCCTTAGCGGGGGGGAACACCGGGGAGCTGTTTTTT.

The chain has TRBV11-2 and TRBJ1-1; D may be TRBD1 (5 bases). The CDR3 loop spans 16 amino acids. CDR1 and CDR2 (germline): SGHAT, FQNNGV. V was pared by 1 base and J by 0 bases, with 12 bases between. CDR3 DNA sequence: TGTGCCAGCAGCTTAGTAACAGGCGCAATGAACACTGAAGCTTTCTTT. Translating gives CASSLVTGAMNTEAFF.

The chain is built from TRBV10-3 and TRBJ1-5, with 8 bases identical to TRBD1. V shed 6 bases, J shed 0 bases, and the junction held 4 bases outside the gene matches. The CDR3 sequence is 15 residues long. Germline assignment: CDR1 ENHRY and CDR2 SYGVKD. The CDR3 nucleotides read TGTGCCATCAGGGAGACAGGGGATAGCAATCAGCCCCAGCATTTT. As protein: CAIRETGDSNQPQHF.

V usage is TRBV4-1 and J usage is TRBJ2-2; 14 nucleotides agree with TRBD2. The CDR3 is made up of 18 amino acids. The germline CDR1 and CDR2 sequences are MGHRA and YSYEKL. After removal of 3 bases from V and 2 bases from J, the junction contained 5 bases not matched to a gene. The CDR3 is CASSHQGLAGANTGELFF. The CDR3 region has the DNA TGCGCCAGCAGCCATCAGGGACTAGCGGGGGCCAACACCGGGGAGCTGTTTTTT.

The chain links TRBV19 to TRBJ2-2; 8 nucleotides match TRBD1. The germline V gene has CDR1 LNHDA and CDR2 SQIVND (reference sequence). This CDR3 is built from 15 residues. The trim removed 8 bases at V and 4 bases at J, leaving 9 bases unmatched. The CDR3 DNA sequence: TGTGCCAGTTTTCCCCGACAGGGGCTCACCGGGGAGCTGTTTTTT. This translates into CASFPRQGLTGELFF.

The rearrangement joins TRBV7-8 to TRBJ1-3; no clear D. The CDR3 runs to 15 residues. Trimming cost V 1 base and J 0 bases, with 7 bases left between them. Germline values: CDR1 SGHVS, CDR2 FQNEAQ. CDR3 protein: CASSLDPPSGNTIYF. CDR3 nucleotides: TGTGCCAGCAGCTTAGATCCTCCCTCTGGAAACACCATATATTTT.